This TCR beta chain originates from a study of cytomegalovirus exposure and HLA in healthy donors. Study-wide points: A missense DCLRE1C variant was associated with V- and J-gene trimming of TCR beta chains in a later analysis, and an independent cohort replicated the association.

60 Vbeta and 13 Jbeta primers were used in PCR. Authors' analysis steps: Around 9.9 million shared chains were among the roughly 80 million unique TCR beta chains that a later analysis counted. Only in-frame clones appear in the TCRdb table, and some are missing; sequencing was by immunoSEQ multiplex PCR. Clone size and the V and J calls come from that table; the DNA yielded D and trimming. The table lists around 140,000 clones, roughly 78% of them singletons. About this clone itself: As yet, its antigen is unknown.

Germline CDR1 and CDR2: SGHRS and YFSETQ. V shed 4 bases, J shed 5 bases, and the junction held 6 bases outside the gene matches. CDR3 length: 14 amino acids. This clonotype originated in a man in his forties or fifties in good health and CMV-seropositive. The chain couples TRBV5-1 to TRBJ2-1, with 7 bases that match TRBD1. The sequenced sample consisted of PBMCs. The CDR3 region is CASSTGQLHNEQFF. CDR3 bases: TGCGCCAGCAGCACGGGACAGTTGCACAATGAGCAGTTCTTC.